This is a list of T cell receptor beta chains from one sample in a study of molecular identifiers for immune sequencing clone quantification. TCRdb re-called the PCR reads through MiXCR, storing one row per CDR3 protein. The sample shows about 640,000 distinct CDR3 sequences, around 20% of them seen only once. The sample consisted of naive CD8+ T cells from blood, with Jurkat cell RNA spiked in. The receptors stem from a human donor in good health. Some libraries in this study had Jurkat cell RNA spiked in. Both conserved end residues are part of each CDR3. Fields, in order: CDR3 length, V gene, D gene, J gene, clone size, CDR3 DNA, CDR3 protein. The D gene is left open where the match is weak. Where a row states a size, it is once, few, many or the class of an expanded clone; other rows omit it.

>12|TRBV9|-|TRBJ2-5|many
TGTGCCAGCAGCGGTCTTAGGGAGACCCAGTACTTC
CASSGLRETQYF
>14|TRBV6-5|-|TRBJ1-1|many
TGTGCCAGCAGTTTCCGACAGCTGAACACTGAAGCTTTCTTT
CASSFRQLNTEAFF
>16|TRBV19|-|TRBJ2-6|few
TGTGCCAGTAGTATAGGCGGGGTGCACGGGGCCAACGTCCTGACTTTC
CASSIGGVHGANVLTF
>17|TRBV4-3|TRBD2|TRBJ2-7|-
TGCGCCAGCAGCCAAGATTCACTAGCGGGAGGACGGTACGAGCAGTACTTC
CASSQDSLAGGRYEQYF
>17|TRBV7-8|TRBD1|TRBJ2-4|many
TGTGCCAGCAGCCCCGGGACAGGGGGTATAGCCAAAAACATTCAGTACTTC
CASSPGTGGIAKNIQYF
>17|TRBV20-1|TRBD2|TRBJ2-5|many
TGCAGTGCTAGAGATCGACTAGCGGGGGGTTTCCAAGAGACCCAGTACTTC
CSARDRLAGGFQETQYF
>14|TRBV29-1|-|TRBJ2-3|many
TGCAGCGTCGTGGGACTCCTTGGGACAGATACGCAGTATTTT
CSVVGLLGTDTQYF
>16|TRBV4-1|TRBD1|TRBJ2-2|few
TGCGCCAGCAGCCAAGCCGGGACAGCGAACACCGGGGAGCTGCTTTTT
CASSQAGTANTGELLF
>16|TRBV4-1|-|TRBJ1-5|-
TGCGCCAGCAGCCCCCGGGCCGTCCCGAGCAATCAGCCCCAGCATTTT
CASSPRAVPSNQPQHF
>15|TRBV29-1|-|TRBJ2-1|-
TGCAGCGTTGCCATACTCGTGAGCTCCTACAATGAGCAGTTCTTC
CSVAILVSSYNEQFF
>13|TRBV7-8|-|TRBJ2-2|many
TGTGCCAGCAGCTTTGCGAACACCGGGGAGCTGTTTTTT
CASSFANTGELFF
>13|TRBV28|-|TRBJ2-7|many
TGTGCCAGCAGCCGTCCGGGCTCCTACGAGCAGTACTTC
CASSRPGSYEQYF
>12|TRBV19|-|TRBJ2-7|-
TGTGCCAGTAGTACCCCCGGCACCGAGCAGTACTTC
CASSTPGTEQYF
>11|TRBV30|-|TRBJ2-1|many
TGTGCCTGGAGTCCGGCCAATGAGCAGTTCTTC
CAWSPANEQFF
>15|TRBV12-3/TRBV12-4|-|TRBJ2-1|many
TGTGCCAGCAGTTTTGCGGGGGCTACCTACAATGAGCAGTTCTTC
CASSFAGATYNEQFF
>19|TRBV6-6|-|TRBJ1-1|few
TGTGCCAGCACCCACTCGTCCTTCTTAGGAGCGCTGATGAACACTGAAGCTTTCTTT
CASTHSSFLGALMNTEAFF
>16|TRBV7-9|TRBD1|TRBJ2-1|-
TGTGCCAGCAGCCTTATAGGACAGGGATTTTACAATGAGCAGTTCTTC
CASSLIGQGFYNEQFF
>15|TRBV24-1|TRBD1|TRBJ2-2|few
TGTGCCACCAGGGGACAGGGGGCCAACACCGGGGAGCTGTTTTTT
CATRGQGANTGELFF
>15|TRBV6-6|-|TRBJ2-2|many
TGTGCCAGCAGTTACGTATCGGCGAACACCGGGGAGCTGTTTTTT
CASSYVSANTGELFF
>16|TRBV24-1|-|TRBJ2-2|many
TGTGCCACCAGTGATTTTCCCCGGGGGCCCACCGGGGAGCTGTTTTTT
CATSDFPRGPTGELFF
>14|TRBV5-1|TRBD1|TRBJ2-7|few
TGCGCCAGCAGTTACGGGACAGGGGCCAGCGAGCAGTACTTC
CASSYGTGASEQYF
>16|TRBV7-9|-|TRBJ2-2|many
TGTGCCAGCAGCACAAGACTGGCCGAGAACACCGGGGAGCTGTTTTTT
CASSTRLAENTGELFF
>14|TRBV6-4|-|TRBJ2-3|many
TGTGCCAGCACCGAACTATACAGGGTGGATACGCAGTATTTT
CASTELYRVDTQYF
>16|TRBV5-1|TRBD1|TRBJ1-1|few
TGCGCCAGCGGGACAGGGGGCGGTTATGCGAACACTGAAGCTTTCTTT
CASGTGGGYANTEAFF
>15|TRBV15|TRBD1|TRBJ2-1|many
TGTGCCACCAGCAGAGATCGGAGCGTCGGGACAGGAGTGTTCTTC
CATSRDRSVGTGVFF
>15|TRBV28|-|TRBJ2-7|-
TGTGCCACCCGCCGGCGAGGGGTTATTTCGGGCGAGCAGTACTTC
CATRRRGVISGEQYF
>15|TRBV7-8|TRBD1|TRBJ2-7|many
TGTGCCAGCAGCTATACAGGGGGCATTTACGACGAGCAGTACTTC
CASSYTGGIYDEQYF
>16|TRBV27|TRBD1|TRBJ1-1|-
TGTGCCAGCAGTTTACTAAAGACAGGGGGCAGCGCTGAAGCTTTCTTT
CASSLLKTGGSAEAFF
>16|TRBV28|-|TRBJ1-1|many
TGTGCCAGCAGACACTCCCTGACAGGTAAAGCCACTGAAGCTTTCTTT
CASRHSLTGKATEAFF
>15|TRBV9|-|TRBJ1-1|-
TGTGCCAGCAGCCCCACGGGACCTTTTAACACTGAAGCTTTCTTT
CASSPTGPFNTEAFF
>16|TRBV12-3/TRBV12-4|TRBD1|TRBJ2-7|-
TGTGCCAGCAGTTTAAGTGGCCCGACAGGGGAGAACGAGCAGTACTTC
CASSLSGPTGENEQYF
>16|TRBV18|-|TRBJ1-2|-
TGTGCCAGCTCACCACCGTATGGACAGTTGTACTATGGCTACACCTTC
CASSPPYGQLYYGYTF
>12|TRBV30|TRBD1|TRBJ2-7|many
TGTGCCTGGACCACAGGGGGCTACGAGCAGTACTTC
CAWTTGGYEQYF
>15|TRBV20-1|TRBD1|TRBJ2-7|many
TGCAGTGCTAGAGATATACAGGGGATGCCCTACGAGCAGTACTTC
CSARDIQGMPYEQYF
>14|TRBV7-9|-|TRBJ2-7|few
TGTGCCAGCAGCTTAGCGGTCCGGTGGGGAGAGCAGTACTTC
CASSLAVRWGEQYF